This T cell receptor (beta chain) stems from a study of T cell responses to AZD1222 COVID-19 vaccine. Study background: Second-dose intervals of approximately 4 or approximately 12 weeks were pooled.

Study-wide results and limits: Vaccine-associated CD4 TCRs spanned spike, dominant at 160-218 and 743-854. With two AZD1222 doses given, Spike-specific TCR breadth and depth both rose. Seropositive at baseline were only a handful of AZD1222 recipients.

Clones were sequenced by immunoSEQ multiplex PCR, and TCRdb holds only the in-frame ones, with some missing. The repertoire holds approximately 97,000 clones, with 91% as singletons. The germline CDR1 and CDR2 sequences are SEHNR and FQNEAQ (reference sequence). The CDR3 contains 13 residues. V dropped 3 bases and J dropped 6 bases, with 9 bases sitting between them. Concerning this clone itself: Its antigen is still unknown.

The receptor's source is an adult in good health. V and J are TRBV7-9 and TRBJ1-5; D might be TRBD1 (6 bases). Sequencing was performed on peripheral blood, taken on day 0 of AZD1222 vaccination. DNA for the CDR3: TGTGCCAGCAGCTTGGGGGCTATTCAGCCCCAGCATTTT. It yields the protein CASSLGAIQPQHF.